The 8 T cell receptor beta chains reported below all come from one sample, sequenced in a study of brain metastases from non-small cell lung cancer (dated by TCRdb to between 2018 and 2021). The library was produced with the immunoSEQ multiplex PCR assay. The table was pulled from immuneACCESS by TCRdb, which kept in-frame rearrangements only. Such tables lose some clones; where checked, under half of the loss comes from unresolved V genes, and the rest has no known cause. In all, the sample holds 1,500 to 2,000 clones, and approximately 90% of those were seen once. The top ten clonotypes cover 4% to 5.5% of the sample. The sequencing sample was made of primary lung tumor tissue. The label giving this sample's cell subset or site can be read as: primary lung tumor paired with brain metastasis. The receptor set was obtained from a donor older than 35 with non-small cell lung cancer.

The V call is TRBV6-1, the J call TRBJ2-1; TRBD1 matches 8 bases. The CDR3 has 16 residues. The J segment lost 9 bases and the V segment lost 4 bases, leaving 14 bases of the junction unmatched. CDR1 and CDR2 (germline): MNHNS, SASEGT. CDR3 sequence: CASSVTGALQSGEQFF. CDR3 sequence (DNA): TGTGCCAGCAGTGTGACAGGGGCATTACAATCGGGTGAGCAGTTCTTC.

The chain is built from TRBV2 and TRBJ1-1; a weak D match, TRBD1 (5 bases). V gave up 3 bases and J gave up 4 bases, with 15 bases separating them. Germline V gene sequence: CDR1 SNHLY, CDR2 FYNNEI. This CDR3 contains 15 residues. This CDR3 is CASSEVGSGITEAFF. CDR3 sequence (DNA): TGTGCCAGCAGTGAGGTCGGGTCAGGGATCACTGAAGCTTTCTTT.

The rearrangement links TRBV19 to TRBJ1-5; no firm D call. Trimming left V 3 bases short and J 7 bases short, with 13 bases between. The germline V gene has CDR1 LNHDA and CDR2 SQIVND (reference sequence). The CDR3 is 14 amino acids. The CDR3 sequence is CASSIPSLGQPQHF. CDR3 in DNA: TGTGCCAGTAGTATCCCCAGCCTAGGACAGCCCCAGCATTTT. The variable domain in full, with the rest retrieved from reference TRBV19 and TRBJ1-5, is DGGITQSPKYLFRKEGQNVTLSCEQNLNHDAMYWYRQDPGQGLRLIYYSQIVNDFQKGDIAEGYSVSREKKESFPLTVTSAQKNPTAFYLCASSIPSLGQPQHFGDGTRLSIL.

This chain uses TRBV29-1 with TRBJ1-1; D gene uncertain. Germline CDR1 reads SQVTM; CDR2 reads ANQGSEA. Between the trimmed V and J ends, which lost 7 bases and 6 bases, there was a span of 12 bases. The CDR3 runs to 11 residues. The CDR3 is CSARQSSEAFF. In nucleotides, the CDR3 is TGCAGCGCCCGTCAATCCTCTGAAGCTTTCTTT.

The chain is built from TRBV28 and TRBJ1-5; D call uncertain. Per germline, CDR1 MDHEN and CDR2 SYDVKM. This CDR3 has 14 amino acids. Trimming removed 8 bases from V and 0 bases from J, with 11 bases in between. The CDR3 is CASEWGSSNQPQHF. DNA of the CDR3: TGTGCCAGCGAATGGGGTAGTAGCAATCAGCCCCAGCATTTT. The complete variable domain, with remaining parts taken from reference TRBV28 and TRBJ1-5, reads DVKVTQSSRYLVKRTGEKVFLECVQDMDHENMFWYRQDPGLGLRLIYFSYDVKMKEKGDIPEGYSVSREKKERFSLILESASTNQTSMYLCASEWGSSNQPQHFGDGTRLSIL.

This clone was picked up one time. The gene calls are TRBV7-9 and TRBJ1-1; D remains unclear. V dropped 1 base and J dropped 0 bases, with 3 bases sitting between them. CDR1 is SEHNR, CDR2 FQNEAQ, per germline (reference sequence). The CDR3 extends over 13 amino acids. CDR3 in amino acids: CASSLEVNTEAFF. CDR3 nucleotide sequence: TGTGCCAGCAGCTTAGAAGTGAACACTGAAGCTTTCTTT.

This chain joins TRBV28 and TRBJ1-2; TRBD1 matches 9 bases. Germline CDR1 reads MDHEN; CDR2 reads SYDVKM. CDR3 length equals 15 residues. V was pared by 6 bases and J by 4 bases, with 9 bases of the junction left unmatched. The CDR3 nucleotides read TGTGCCAGCAGCAAACAGGGGGCGTTTATCTATGGCTACACCTTC. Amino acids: CASSKQGAFIYGYTF.

CDR3 protein: CASRPPGTTNEKLFF. DNA of the CDR3: TGTGCCAGCAGGCCCCCCGGGACAACTAATGAAAAACTGTTTTTT. The rearrangement joins TRBV6-5 to TRBJ1-4; no clear D gene. Between the trimmed V and J ends, which lost 6 bases and 0 bases, there was a span of 11 bases. The CDR3 loop spans 15 amino acids. CDR1 and CDR2 from the germline V gene are MNHEY and SVGAGI.